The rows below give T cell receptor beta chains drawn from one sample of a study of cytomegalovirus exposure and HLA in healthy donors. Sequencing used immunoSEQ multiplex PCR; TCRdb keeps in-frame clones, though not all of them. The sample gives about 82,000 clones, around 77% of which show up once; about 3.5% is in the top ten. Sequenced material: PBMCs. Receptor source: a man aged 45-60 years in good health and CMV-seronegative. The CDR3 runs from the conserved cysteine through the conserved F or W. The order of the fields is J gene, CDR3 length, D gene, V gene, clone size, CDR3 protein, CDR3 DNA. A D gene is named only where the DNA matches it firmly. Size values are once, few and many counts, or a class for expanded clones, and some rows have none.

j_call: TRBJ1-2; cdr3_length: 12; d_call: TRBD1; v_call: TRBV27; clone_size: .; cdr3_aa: CASSADRVGYTF; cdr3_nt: TGTGCCAGCAGTGCCGACAGGGTCGGCTACACCTTC
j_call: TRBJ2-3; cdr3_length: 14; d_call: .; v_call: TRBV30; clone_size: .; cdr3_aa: CAWRLPGGSDTQYF; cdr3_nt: TGTGCCTGGCGTCTACCGGGGGGCTCGGATACGCAGTATTTT
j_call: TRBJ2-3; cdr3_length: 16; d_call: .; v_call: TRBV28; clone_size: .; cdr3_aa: CASSLVAAGGTDTQYF; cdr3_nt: TGTGCCAGCAGTTTGGTAGCAGCGGGTGGCACAGATACGCAGTATTTT
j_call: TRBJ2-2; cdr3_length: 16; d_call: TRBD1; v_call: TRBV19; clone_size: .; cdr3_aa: CASSIGTGVNTGELFF; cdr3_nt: TGTGCCAGTAGTATAGGGACAGGGGTGAACACCGGGGAGCTGTTTTTT
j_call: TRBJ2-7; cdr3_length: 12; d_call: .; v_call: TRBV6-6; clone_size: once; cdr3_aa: CASREGYGEQYF; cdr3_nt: TGTGCCAGCAGGGAGGGATATGGGGAGCAGTACTTC
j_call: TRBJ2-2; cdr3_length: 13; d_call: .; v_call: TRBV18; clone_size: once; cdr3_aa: CASSPISTGELFF; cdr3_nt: TGTGCCAGCTCACCAATTTCTACCGGGGAGCTGTTTTTT
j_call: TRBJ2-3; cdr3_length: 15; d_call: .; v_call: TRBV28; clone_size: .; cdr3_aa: CASSLRTGRGDTQYF; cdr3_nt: TGTGCCAGCAGCTTACGAACAGGGAGGGGAGATACGCAGTATTTT
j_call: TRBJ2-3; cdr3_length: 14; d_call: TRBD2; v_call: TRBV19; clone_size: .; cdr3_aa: CASRGEGSTDTQYF; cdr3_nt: TGTGCCAGTAGGGGGGAGGGGAGTACAGATACGCAGTATTTT
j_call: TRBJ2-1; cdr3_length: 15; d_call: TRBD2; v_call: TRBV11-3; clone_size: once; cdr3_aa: CASSLEAGGYFEQFF; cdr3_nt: TGTGCCAGCAGCTTAGAAGCGGGGGGGTATTTTGAGCAGTTCTTC
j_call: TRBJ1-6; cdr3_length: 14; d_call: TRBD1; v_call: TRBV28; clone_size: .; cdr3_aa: CASRVDRANSPLHF; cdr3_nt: TGTGCCAGCAGGGTGGACAGGGCAAATTCACCCCTCCACTTT
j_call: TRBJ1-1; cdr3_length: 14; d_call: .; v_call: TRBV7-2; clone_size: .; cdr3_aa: CASSEDSSNTEAFF; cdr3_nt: TGTGCCAGCAGCGAAGACAGCTCGAACACTGAAGCTTTCTTT
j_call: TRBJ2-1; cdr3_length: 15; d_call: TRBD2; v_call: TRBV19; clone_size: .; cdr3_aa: CASTPWGGEYNEQFF; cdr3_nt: TGTGCCAGTACCCCGTGGGGGGGGGAGTACAATGAGCAGTTCTTC
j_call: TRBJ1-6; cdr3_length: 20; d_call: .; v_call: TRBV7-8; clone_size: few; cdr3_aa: CASSLEYVLVGGLHNSPLHF; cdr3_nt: TGTGCCAGCAGCTTAGAGTACGTGCTAGTGGGGGGACTACATAATTCACCCCTCCACTTT
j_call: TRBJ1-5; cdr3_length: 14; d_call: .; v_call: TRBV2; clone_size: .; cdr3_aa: CASSEGSGNQPQHF; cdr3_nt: TGTGCCAGCAGTGAAGGGTCAGGTAATCAGCCCCAGCATTTT